This T cell receptor (beta chain) was captured by sequencing in a study of response to subunit inactivated influenza vaccine. Study-level points and caveats: Each seasonal influenza vaccination recruits few new T cells, the authors suggested.

This clonotype has a count of ten or more. Its antigen remains unidentified. TCRdb recomputed calls from the RT-PCR reads with MiXCR, one row per CDR3 protein. The sample has hundreds of thousands of distinct CDR3 sequences, 11% to 15% seen once. Trimming at V came to 4 bases and at J to 0 bases, leaving 4 bases not matched to a gene. The CDR3 covers 16 residues. Germline V gives CDR1 SGHAT, CDR2 FQNNGV. This rearrangement joins TRBV11-2 to TRBJ2-3, with 10 positions matching TRBD2. The TCR was taken from a man aged 45-65 years who received an inactivated influenza vaccine. The sample here was PBMCs from blood, taken roughly 15 days before vaccination. The CDR3 region is CASSSQTSGSTDTQYF. Here the CDR3 DNA reads TGTGCCAGCAGCTCTCAGACTAGCGGGAGCACAGATACGCAGTATTTT. Variable domain in full (rest from reference TRBV11-2 and TRBJ2-3): EAGVAQSPRYKIIEKRQSVAFWCNPISGHATLYWYQQILGQGPKLLIQFQNNGVVDDSQLPKDRFSAERLKGVDSTLKIQPAKLEDSAVYLCASSSQTSGSTDTQYFGPGTRLTVL.